This T cell receptor beta chain appears in the sequencing data of a study of blood T cell repertoires in COVID-19. Study as a whole: Specimens from acute and convalescent COVID-19 originated in the United States, Italy and Spain. Sample material is recorded as cDNA or gDNA derived from T cells, B-cell-depleted T cells, or PBMCs.

The V end lost 0 bases, the J end lost 0 bases, and 6 bases lay between the germline ends. The CDR3 covers 15 residues. Per germline, CDR1 LGHNA and CDR2 YSLEER. Original processing notes: Estimation of nucleated cell counts relied on the amplification of reference gene primers. Assay used: immunoSEQ multiplex PCR; TCRdb lists only in-frame clones, some missing. V, J and clone size are those of that table, while D and trimming were read from the DNA. The table has 90,000 to 110,000 clones, around three quarters seen once. The receptor's source is a human donor in a cohort sampled during active or convalescent COVID-19. Sequenced material: peripheral blood. This chain uses TRBV4-3 with TRBJ2-1; D unresolved. CDR3: CASSQEQISYNEQFF. CDR3 in DNA: TGCGCCAGCAGCCAAGAACAGATCTCCTACAATGAGCAGTTCTTC.